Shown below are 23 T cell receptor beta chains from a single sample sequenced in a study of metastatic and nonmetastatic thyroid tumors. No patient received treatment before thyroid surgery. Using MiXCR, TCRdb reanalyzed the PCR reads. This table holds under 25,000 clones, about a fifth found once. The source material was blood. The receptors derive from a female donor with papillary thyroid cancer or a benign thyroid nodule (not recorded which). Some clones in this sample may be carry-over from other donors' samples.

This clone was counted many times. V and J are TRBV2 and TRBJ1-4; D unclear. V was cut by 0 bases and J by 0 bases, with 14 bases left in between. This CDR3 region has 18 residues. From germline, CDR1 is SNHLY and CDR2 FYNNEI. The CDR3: CASSEARVSVATNEKLFF. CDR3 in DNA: TGTGCCAGCAGTGAAGCGCGGGTAAGTGTAGCAACTAATGAAAAACTGTTTTTT.

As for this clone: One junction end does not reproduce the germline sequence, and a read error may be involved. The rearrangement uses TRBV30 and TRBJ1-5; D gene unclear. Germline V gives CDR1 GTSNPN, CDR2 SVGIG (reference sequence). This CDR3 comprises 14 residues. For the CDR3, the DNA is TGTTCCTGGAGTAGAGAAGGTTACAATCAGCTCCAGCATTTT. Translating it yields CSWSREGYNQLQHF.

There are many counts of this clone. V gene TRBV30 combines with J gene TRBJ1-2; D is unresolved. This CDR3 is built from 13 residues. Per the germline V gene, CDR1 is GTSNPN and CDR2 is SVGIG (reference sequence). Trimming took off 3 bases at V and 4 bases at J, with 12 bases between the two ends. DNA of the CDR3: TGTGCCTGGAGCAAGGTACGAGGCTATGGCTACACCTTC. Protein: CAWSKVRGYGYTF. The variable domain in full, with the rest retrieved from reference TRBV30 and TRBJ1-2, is SQTIHQWPATLVQPVGSPLSLECTVEGTSNPNLYWYRQAAGRGLQLLFYSVGIGQISSEVPQNLSASRPQDRQFILSSKKLLLSDSGFYLCAWSKVRGYGYTFGSGTRLTVV.

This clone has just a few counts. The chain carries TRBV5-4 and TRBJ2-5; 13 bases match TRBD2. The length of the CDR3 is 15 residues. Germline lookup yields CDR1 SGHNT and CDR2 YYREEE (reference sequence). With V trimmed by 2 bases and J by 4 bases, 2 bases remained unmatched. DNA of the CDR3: TGTGCCAGCAGCTTAACTAGCGGGGGGGGAGAGACCCAGTACTTC. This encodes CASSLTSGGGETQYF.

The CDR3 sequence is CASSLGSNTGELFF. The CDR3 nucleotides read TGTGCCAGCAGCTTGGGGTCTAACACCGGGGAGCTGTTTTTT. V is TRBV7-2 and J is TRBJ2-2, with D unresolved. V lost 3 bases and J 2 bases, leaving 7 bases between the germline ends. This CDR3 spans 14 amino acids. Germline values: CDR1 SGHTA, CDR2 FQGNSA.

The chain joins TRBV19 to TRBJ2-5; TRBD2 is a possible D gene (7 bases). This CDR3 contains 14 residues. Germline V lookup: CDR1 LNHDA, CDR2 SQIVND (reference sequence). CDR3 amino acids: CGCSLAQGGETQYF. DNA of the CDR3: TGTGGCTGTAGTCTCGCACAGGGAGGGGAGACCCAGTACTTC.

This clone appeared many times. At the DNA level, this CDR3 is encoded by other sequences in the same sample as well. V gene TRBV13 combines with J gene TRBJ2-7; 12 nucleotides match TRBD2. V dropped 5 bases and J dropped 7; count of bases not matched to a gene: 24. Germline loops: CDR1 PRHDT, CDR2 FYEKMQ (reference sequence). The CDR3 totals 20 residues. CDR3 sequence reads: CASSIKIAGVLAGGPGEQYF. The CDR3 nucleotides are TGTGCCAGCAGCATAAAAATCGCTGGAGTTCTAGCGGGAGGGCCGGGAGAGCAGTACTTC.

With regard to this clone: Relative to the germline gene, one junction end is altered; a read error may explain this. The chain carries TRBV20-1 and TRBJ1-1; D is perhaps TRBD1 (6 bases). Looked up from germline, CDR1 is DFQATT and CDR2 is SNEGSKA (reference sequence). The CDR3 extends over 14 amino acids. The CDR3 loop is CRTGQWAGNTESFF. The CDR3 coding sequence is TGCAGAACTGGACAGTGGGCTGGGAACACTGAATCTTTCTTT.

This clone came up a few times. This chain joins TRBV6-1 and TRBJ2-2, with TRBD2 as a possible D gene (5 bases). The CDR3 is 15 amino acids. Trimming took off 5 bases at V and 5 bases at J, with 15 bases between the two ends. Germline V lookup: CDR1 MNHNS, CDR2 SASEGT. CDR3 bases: TGTGCCAGCAGTCGAAGCCTAAGCGGTACCGGGGAGCTGTTTTTT. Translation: CASSRSLSGTGELFF.

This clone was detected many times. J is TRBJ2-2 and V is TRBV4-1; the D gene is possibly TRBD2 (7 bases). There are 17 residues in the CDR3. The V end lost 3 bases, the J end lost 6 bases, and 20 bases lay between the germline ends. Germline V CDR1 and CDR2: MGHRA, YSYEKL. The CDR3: CASSQPALGGHAGELFF. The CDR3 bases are TGCGCCAGCAGCCAGCCCGCCCTGGGGGGGCATGCCGGGGAGCTGTTTTTT.

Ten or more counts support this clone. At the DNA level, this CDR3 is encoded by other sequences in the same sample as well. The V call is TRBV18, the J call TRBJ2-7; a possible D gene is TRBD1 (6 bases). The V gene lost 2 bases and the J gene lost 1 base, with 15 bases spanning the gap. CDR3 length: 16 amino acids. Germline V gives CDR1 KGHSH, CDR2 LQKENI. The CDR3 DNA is TGTGCCAGCTCACCAAAGGACAGCTCACTTTCCTACGAGCAGTACTTC. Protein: CASSPKDSSLSYEQYF.

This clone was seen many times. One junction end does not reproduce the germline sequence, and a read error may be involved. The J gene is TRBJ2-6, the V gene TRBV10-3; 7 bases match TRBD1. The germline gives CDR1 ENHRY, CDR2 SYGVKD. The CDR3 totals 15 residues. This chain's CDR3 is CAINEGAAGANVLTF. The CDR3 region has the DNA TGTGCCATCAATGAGGGGGCGGCTGGGGCCAACGTCCTGACTTTC.

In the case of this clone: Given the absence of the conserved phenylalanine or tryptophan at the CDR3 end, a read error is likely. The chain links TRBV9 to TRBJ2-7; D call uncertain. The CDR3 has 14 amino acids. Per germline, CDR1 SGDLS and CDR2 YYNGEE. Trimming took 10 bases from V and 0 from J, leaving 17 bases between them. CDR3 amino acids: CACTVFGDSYEQYL. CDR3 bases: TGTGCCTGCACCGTATTCGGCGACTCCTACGAGCAGTACTTG.

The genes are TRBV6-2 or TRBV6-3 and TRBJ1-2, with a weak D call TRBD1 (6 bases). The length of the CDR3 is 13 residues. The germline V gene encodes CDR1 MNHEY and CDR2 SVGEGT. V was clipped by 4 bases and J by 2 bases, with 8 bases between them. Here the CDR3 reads CASSWTANYGYTF. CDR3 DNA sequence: TGTGCCAGCAGTTGGACAGCCAACTATGGCTACACCTTC.

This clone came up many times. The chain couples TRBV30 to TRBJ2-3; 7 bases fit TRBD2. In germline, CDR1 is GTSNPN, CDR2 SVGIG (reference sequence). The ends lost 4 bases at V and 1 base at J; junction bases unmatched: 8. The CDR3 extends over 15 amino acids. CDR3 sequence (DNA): TGTGCCTGGACTAAACGGGAGGCGGGCACAGATACGCAGTATTTT. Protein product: CAWTKREAGTDTQYF.

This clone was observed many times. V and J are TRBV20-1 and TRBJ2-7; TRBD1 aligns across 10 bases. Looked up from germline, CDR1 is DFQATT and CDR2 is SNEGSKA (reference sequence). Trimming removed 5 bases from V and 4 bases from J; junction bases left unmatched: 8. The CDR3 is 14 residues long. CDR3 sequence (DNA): TGCAGTGCTCCACCCGGGACAGGGGATTACGAGCAGTACTTC. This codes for CSAPPGTGDYEQYF.

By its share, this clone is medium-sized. The DNA for the CDR3 is TGTGCCAGCAGCTCCCGACTAGCGGTTGACACCGGGGAGCTGTTTTTT. Its protein is CASSSRLAVDTGELFF. The genes are TRBV6-2 or TRBV6-3 and TRBJ2-2, with 9 bases lining up with TRBD2. V shed 6 bases and J 3 bases; nucleotides not matched to a gene: 8. The CDR3 is 16 residues long. CDR1 is MNHEY, CDR2 SVGEGT, per germline.

The CDR3 sequence: CSATRVDSGRVYEQYF. CDR3 nucleotide sequence: TGCAGTGCTACCCGGGTTGATAGCGGGAGGGTCTACGAGCAGTACTTC. This chain links TRBV20-1 with TRBJ2-7; 11 positions agree with TRBD2. The germline CDR1 and CDR2 sequences are DFQATT and SNEGSKA (reference sequence). The CDR3 is made up of 16 amino acids. The J segment lost 3 bases and the V segment lost 4 bases, leaving 11 bases of the junction unmatched.

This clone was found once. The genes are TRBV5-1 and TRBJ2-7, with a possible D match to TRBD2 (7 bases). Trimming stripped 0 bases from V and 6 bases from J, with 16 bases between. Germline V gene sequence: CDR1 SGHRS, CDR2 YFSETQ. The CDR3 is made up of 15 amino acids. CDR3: CASSLGGGLCVEQYF. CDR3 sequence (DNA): TGCGCCAGCAGCTTGGGCGGGGGCCTGTGCGTCGAGCAGTACTTC.

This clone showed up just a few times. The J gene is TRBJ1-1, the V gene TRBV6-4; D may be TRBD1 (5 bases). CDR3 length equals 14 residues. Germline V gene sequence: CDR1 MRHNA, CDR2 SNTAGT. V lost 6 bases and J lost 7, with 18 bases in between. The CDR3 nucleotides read TGTGCCAGCAGGGTCGGGGGGTCCTCGTATGAAGCTTTCTTT. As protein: CASRVGGSSYEAFF.

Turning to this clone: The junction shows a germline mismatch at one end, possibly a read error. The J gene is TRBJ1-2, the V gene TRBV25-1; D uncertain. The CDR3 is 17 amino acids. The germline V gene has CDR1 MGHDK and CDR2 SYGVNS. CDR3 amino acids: CTSSGLGQVAVGYGYTF. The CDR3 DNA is TGTACCAGCAGTGGTCTTGGGCAGGTGGCAGTAGGCTATGGCTACACCTTC.

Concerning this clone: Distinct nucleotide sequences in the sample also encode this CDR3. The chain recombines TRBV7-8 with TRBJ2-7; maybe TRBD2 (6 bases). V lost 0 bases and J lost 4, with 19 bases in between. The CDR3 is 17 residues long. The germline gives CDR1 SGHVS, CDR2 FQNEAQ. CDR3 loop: CASSLARARGGGYEQYF. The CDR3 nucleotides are TGTGCCAGCAGCTTAGCGAGGGCGCGGGGTGGGGGATACGAGCAGTACTTC.

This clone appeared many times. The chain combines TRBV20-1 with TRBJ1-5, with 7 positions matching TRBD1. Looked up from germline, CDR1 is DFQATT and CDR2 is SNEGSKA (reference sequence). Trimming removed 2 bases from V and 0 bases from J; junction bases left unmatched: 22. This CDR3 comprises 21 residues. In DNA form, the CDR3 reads TGCAGTGCTAGACCCACACCTGTGGGAACAGGGGTTTACGGTAGCAATCAGCCCCAGCATTTT. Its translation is CSARPTPVGTGVYGSNQPQHF.